A single sample is the source of the 18 T cell receptor beta chains below, sequenced in a study of PD-1 blockade in classical Hodgkin lymphoma. Generated by immunoSEQ multiplex PCR, the TCRdb table keeps only in-frame clones and is missing some. The sample carries some 95,000 clones, about 91% recorded once. With no exception, relapse followed autologous stem cell transplantation in all patients, and brentuximab vedotin exposure varied. The sequences come from peripheral blood mononuclear cells (PBMCs), collected before the second cycle of nivolumab. These receptors originate from a human donor with classical Hodgkin lymphoma.

The chain joins TRBV30 to TRBJ2-3; D is tentatively TRBD1 or TRBD2 (5 bases each). CDR1 is GTSNPN, CDR2 SVGIG, per germline (reference sequence). Trimming pared 3 bases from V and 2 bases from J, leaving 15 bases between. This CDR3 is built from 15 residues. CDR3 DNA: TGTGCCTGGAGGGCCCGGGGCCTAAACACAGATACGCAGTATTTT. This translates into CAWRARGLNTDTQYF.

The genes are TRBV28 and TRBJ1-1; D is possibly TRBD1 (5 bases). The CDR3 has 13 amino acids. V was cut by 10 bases and J by 2 bases, with 14 bases left in between. The germline V gene has CDR1 MDHEN and CDR2 SYDVKM. The CDR3, as DNA: TGTGCCATCATACCGCAGGGAAACACTGAAGCTTTCTTT. Protein sequence: CAIIPQGNTEAFF.

The rearrangement uses TRBV30 and TRBJ2-2; D gene uncertain. The germline V gene encodes CDR1 GTSNPN and CDR2 SVGIG (reference sequence). This CDR3 region has 14 residues. V gave up 4 bases and J gave up 1 base, with 10 bases separating them. The CDR3 sequence: CAWTRTVNTGELFF. CDR3 in DNA: TGTGCCTGGACCAGGACGGTGAACACCGGGGAGCTGTTTTTT.

The gene calls are TRBV11-2 and TRBJ2-1; D is possibly TRBD1 or TRBD2 (5 bases each). Between the trimmed V and J ends, which lost 3 bases and 6 bases, there was a span of 12 bases. Germline-derived CDR1 and CDR2 are SGHAT and FQNNGV. The CDR3 is 14 amino acids. The CDR3 DNA reads as TGTGCCAGCAGCTTCGGGGCCCACGGCAATGAGCAGTTCTTC. Its translation is CASSFGAHGNEQFF.

The rearrangement uses TRBV27 and TRBJ2-5; 9 nucleotides agree with TRBD1. The CDR3 is 16 residues long. V trimming: 1 base; J trimming: 2 bases; junction bases outside the gene matches: 5. Germline V gives CDR1 MNHEY, CDR2 SMNVEV (reference sequence). DNA of the CDR3: TGTGCCAGCAGTTTATTAGGGACAGGGCCGCAAGAGACCCAGTACTTC. Protein product: CASSLLGTGPQETQYF.

The sample holds a few counts of this clone. The CDR3 nucleotides are TGTGCCAGCAGCTTCAACCAGGGGTGGAATCAGCCCCAGCATTTT. Translated: CASSFNQGWNQPQHF. The genes are TRBV7-8 and TRBJ1-5, with a tentative D call TRBD1 (6 bases). Germline V CDR1 and CDR2: SGHVS, FQNEAQ. The CDR3 sequence is 15 residues long. V lost 3 bases, J lost 4 bases, and 13 bases lay in between.

The chain recombines TRBV18 with TRBJ1-3; 7 nucleotides line up with TRBD1. The CDR3 is 14 residues long. CDR1 and CDR2 from the germline V gene are KGHSH and LQKENI. Trimming at V came to 6 bases and at J to 8 bases, leaving 10 bases not matched to a gene. The CDR3 bases are TGTGCCAGCTCCCAAGGGGGCGCCGGGGACACCATATATTTT. Translation: CASSQGGAGDTIYF.

The V and J genes are TRBV27 and TRBJ2-5; 8 bases line up with TRBD2. CDR1 and CDR2 (germline): MNHEY, SMNVEV (reference sequence). The CDR3 loop spans 15 amino acids. Trimming at V came to 6 bases and at J to 3 bases, leaving 9 bases not matched to a gene. The CDR3 loop reads CASSPAGRGEETQYF. Written as DNA, the CDR3 is TGTGCCAGCAGCCCAGCTGGGCGGGGGGAAGAGACCCAGTACTTC.

This clone was found a few times. The chain uses TRBV19 and TRBJ1-5; D is unclear. There are 14 residues in the CDR3. V lost 9 bases and J lost 6, with 18 bases in between. The germline gives CDR1 LNHDA, CDR2 SQIVND (reference sequence). CDR3 coding DNA: TGTGCCAGCGCCGTCACCCCAAGGACTCAGCCCCAGCATTTT. Its translation: CASAVTPRTQPQHF.

V and J are TRBV19 and TRBJ2-7; TRBD1 aligns across 10 bases. The V gene's germline CDR1 is LNHDA and CDR2 SQIVND (reference sequence). J lost 0 bases, V lost 5 bases, and 4 bases had no gene match. The CDR3 sequence is 15 residues long. The CDR3, as DNA: TGTGCCAGTAGTTCGGGACAGGGGTTCTCCTACGAGCAGTACTTC. Translation gives CASSSGQGFSYEQYF.

The chain combines TRBV6-1 with TRBJ1-5, with D unclear. Trimming shortened V by 6 bases and J by 7 bases, and 19 bases separated the two germline ends. The CDR3 contains 15 residues. CDR1 is MNHNS, CDR2 SASEGT, per germline. The DNA of the CDR3 is TGTGCCAGCAGCTTACCCAGGACGCCTCCCCAGCCCCAGCATTTT. Protein product: CASSLPRTPPQPQHF.

The sample holds one count of this clone. The J gene is TRBJ1-5, the V gene TRBV23-1; TRBD1 matches 7 bases. TRBV23-1 qualifies as an ORF whose function is uncertain. With V trimmed by 3 bases and J by 6 bases, 17 bases remained unmatched. The CDR3 length is 18 residues. The CDR3 nucleotides are TGCGCCAGCAGTCAGCAGGGGGGGCGTCCAGTAGTGGGTCAGCCCCAGCATTTT. Encoded protein: CASSQQGGRPVVGQPQHF.

The genes are TRBV7-8 and TRBJ1-5; a possible D gene is TRBD1 (6 bases). Trimming shortened V by 5 bases and J by 2 bases, and 19 bases separated the two germline ends. The CDR3 is made up of 17 amino acids. CDR1 is SGHVS, CDR2 FQNEAQ, per germline. CDR3 in amino acids: CASSIQQGRVGNQPQHF. The CDR3 DNA reads TGTGCCAGCAGCATCCAACAGGGAAGGGTTGGCAATCAGCCCCAGCATTTT.

This clone was counted a single time. The chain employs TRBV5-1 and TRBJ1-6; D call uncertain. The CDR3 runs 12 residues. Germline assignment: CDR1 SGHRS and CDR2 YFSETQ. V shed 0 bases and J shed 7 bases, with 2 bases lying between them. The CDR3 DNA is TGCGCCAGCAGCTTGGGGAATTCACCCCTCCACTTT. This translates into CASSLGNSPLHF.

The rearrangement links TRBV5-1 to TRBJ2-5, with unresolved D. The CDR3 has 14 residues. Germline CDR1 reads SGHRS; CDR2 reads YFSETQ. Trimming removed 4 bases from V and 3 bases from J, with 13 bases in between. This CDR3 is CASSPLGNKETQYF. The CDR3 nucleotides read TGCGCCAGCAGCCCGCTTGGGAATAAAGAGACCCAGTACTTC.

The DNA for the CDR3 is TGTGCCAGCAGTTTCTTCTACACGAGGGGGCCGGGAACTGAAGCTTTCTTT. Translating it yields CASSFFYTRGPGTEAFF. The V and J genes are TRBV27 and TRBJ1-1; TRBD1 aligns across 7 bases. The V gene end was trimmed by 3 bases and the J gene end by 5 bases; junction bases not matched to a gene: 15. This CDR3 comprises 17 residues. The germline V gene encodes CDR1 MNHEY and CDR2 SMNVEV (reference sequence).

The rearrangement joins TRBV29-1 to TRBJ2-3; 8 bases match TRBD2. V dropped 5 bases and J dropped 0; count of bases not matched to a gene: 4. The germline V gene encodes CDR1 SQVTM and CDR2 ANQGSEA. The CDR3 totals 14 residues. The DNA for the CDR3 is TGCAGCGTTTCCCGACTAGCGAGCACAGATACGCAGTATTTT. It codes for CSVSRLASTDTQYF.

CDR3 loop: CASSIDRGDGDEQYF. In DNA form, the CDR3 reads TGTGCCAGTAGTATAGACCGAGGGGACGGCGACGAGCAGTACTTC. The chain couples TRBV19 to TRBJ2-7; D tentatively fits TRBD1 or TRBD2 (5 bases each). Germline V gene data show CDR1 as LNHDA and CDR2 as SQIVND (reference sequence). The V end lost 0 bases, the J end lost 5 bases, and 14 bases lay between the germline ends. This CDR3 has 15 amino acids.